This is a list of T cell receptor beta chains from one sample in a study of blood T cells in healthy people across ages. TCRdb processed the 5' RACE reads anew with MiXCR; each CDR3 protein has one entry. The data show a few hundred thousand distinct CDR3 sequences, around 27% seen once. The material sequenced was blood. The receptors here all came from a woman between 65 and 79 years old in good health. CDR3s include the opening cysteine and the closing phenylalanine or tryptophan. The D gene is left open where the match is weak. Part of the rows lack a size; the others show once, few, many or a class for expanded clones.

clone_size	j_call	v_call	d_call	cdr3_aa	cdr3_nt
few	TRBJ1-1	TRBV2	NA	CARSPGTEAFF	TGTGCCAGAAGTCCCGGCACTGAAGCTTTCTTT
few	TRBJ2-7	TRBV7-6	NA	CASSLRQADSYEQYF	TGTGCCAGCAGCTTACGACAGGCCGACTCCTACGAGCAGTACTTC
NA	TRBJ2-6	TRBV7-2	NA	CASSNSKGSGANVLTF	TGTGCCAGCAGCAACTCGAAGGGGTCTGGGGCCAACGTCCTGACTTTC
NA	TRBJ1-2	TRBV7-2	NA	CASSFRQGSGGYTF	TGTGCCAGCAGCTTCAGGCAGGGGAGCGGAGGCTACACCTTC
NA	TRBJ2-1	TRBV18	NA	CASSPGDSYNEQFF	TGTGCCAGCAGTCCAGGGGACTCCTACAATGAGCAGTTCTTC
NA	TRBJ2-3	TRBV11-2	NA	CASSNSGLQRADTQYF	TGTGCCAGCAGCAACAGCGGACTGCAACGCGCGGATACGCAGTATTTT
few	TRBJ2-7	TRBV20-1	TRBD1	CSATGTGLLYEQYF	TGCAGTGCTACTGGGACAGGGCTTTTGTACGAGCAGTACTTC
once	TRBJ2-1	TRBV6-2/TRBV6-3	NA	CASRRFTSFERDEQFF	TGTGCCAGCAGACGATTCACTAGTTTCGAGAGGGATGAGCAGTTCTTC
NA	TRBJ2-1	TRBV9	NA	CASSVAIGGEQFF	TGTGCCAGCAGCGTAGCTATCGGGGGAGAGCAGTTCTTC
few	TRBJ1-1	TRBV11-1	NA	CASSTQGFTEAFF	TGTGCCAGCAGCACCCAGGGGTTCACTGAAGCTTTCTTT
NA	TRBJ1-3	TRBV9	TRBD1	CASSLPGQGRSGNTIYF	TGTGCCAGCAGCTTACCGGGACAGGGGCGTTCTGGAAACACCATATATTTT
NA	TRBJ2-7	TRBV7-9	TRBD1	CASSFGTGPLEEQYF	TGTGCCAGCAGCTTTGGGACAGGGCCCCTCGAGGAGCAGTACTTC
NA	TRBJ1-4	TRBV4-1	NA	CASSQDGGGGGEKLFF	TGCGCCAGCAGCCAAGACGGGGGTGGAGGGGGTGAAAAACTGTTTTTT
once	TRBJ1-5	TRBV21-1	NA	CASSPDGDREANQPQHF	TGTGCCAGCAGTCCCGACGGGGACAGGGAGGCCAATCAGCCCCAGCATTTT
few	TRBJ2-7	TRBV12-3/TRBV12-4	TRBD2	CASSPILAGGRYEQYF	TGTGCCAGCAGTCCCATACTAGCGGGAGGGCGATACGAGCAGTACTTC
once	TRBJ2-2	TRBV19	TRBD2	CASSRRGWNTGELFF	TGTGCCAGTAGTCGGCGGGGGTGGAACACCGGGGAGCTGTTTTTT
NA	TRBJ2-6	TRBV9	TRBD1	CASSRGRSPGANVLTF	TGTGCCAGCAGTAGGGGGCGTTCGCCTGGGGCCAACGTCCTGACTTTC
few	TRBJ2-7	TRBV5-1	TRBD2	CASSLAVRVGTTPYEQYF	TGCGCCAGCAGCTTGGCGGTAAGGGTGGGGACTACACCCTACGAGCAGTACTTC
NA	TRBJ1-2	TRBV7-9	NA	CASSWRGAGDGYTF	TGTGCCAGCAGCTGGAGAGGGGCGGGAGATGGCTACACCTTC
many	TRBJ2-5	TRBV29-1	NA	CSVGHLRGETQYF	TGCAGCGTAGGCCACCTACGCGGCGAGACCCAGTACTTC
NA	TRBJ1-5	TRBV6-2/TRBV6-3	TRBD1	CASRLTGGGNQPQHF	TGTGCCAGCAGACTGACAGGGGGCGGCAATCAGCCCCAGCATTTT
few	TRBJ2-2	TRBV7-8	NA	CASSSPRTSTGELFF	TGTGCCAGCAGCTCCCCCCGGACATCAACCGGGGAGCTGTTTTTT
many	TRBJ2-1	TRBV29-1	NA	CSVKWRGPSEQFF	TGCAGCGTTAAGTGGCGAGGGCCGAGTGAGCAGTTCTTC
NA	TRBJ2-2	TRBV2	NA	CASTWGRGELFF	TGTGCCAGCACCTGGGGTCGCGGGGAGCTGTTTTTT
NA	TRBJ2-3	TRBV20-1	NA	CSARSGSSTDTQYF	TGCAGTGCTAGGAGCGGCTCTAGCACAGATACGCAGTATTTT
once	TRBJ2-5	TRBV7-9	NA	CASSFRGQGAETQYF	TGTGCCAGCAGTTTTCGAGGGCAGGGAGCAGAGACCCAGTACTTC
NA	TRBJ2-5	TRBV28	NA	CAWGRTQETQYF	TGTGCCTGGGGTAGGACCCAAGAGACCCAGTACTTC
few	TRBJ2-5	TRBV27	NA	CASSTVPLAYGETQYF	TGTGCCAGCAGTACCGTACCACTAGCTTACGGAGAGACCCAGTACTTC
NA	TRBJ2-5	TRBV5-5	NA	CASSATALETQYF	TGTGCCAGCAGCGCGACAGCACTAGAGACCCAGTACTTC
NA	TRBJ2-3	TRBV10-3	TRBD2	CAISLSGLAGAVGDTQYF	TGTGCCATCAGTCTTTCGGGACTAGCGGGGGCGGTTGGAGATACGCAGTATTTT
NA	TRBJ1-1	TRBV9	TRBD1	CASSTQDRVNTEAFF	TGTGCCAGCAGCACCCAGGACAGGGTGAACACTGAAGCTTTCTTT
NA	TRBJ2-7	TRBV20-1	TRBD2	CSAVLAGVVMEYF	TGCAGTGCGGTACTAGCGGGAGTAGTGATGGAGTACTTC
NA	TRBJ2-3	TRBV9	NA	CASSVRDSGTDTQYF	TGTGCCAGCAGCGTCCGGGACTCAGGCACAGATACGCAGTATTTT
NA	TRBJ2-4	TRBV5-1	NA	CASSLVRQRKNIQYF	TGCGCCAGCAGCTTGGTTCGACAGAGAAAAAACATTCAGTACTTC
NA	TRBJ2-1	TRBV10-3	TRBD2	CANGLAYEQFF	TGTGCCAACGGACTAGCTTATGAGCAGTTCTTC
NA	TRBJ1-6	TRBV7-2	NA	CASSLGRIGTGYSPLHF	TGTGCCAGCAGCTTAGGCAGAATTGGGACTGGTTATTCACCCCTCCACTTT
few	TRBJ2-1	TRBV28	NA	CASKTARPYNEQFF	TGTGCCAGCAAAACCGCGAGGCCCTACAATGAGCAGTTCTTC
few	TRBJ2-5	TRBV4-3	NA	CASSQALWETQYF	TGCGCCAGCAGCCAAGCCCTGTGGGAGACCCAGTACTTC
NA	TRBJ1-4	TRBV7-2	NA	CASSLNAGGSTEKLFF	TGTGCCAGCAGCTTAAATGCAGGAGGGTCTACCGAAAAACTGTTTTTT
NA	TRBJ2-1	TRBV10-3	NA	CAISEQSGRGNEQFF	TGTGCCATCAGTGAGCAAAGTGGCAGGGGAAATGAGCAGTTCTTC
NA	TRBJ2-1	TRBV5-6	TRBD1	CASSWTPGQVYNEQFF	TGTGCCAGCAGCTGGACACCGGGACAGGTTTACAATGAGCAGTTCTTC
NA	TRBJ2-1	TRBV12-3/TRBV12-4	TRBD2	CASNKGREGLHEQFF	TGTGCCAGCAATAAGGGGCGGGAGGGCCTACATGAGCAGTTCTTC
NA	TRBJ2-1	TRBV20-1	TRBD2	CSARDSKTSGSGNEQFF	TGCAGTGCTAGAGATTCCAAGACTAGCGGGAGTGGCAATGAGCAGTTCTTC
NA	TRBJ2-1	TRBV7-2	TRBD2	CASSFTRGDEQFF	TGTGCCAGCAGCTTTACACGGGGGGATGAGCAGTTCTTC
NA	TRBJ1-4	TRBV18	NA	CASSPGFSATNEKLFF	TGTGCCAGCTCACCGGGTTTTTCAGCAACTAATGAAAAACTGTTTTTT
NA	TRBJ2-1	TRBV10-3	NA	CAIRDLSGESSYNEQFF	TGTGCCATCAGGGACCTTAGCGGTGAGAGCTCCTACAATGAGCAGTTCTTC
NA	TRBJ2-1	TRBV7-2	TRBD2	CASSLSPSGVYEQFF	TGTGCCAGCAGCTTATCTCCCAGCGGGGTCTATGAGCAGTTCTTC
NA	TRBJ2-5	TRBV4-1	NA	CASSQESLQETQYF	TGCGCCAGCAGCCAAGAGTCCTTACAAGAGACCCAGTACTTC
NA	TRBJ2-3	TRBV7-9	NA	CASSLAGQSSTDTQYF	TGTGCCAGCAGCTTAGCCGGACAGTCTAGCACAGATACGCAGTATTTT
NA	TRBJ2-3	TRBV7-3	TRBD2	CASSLQAGSTDTQYF	TGTGCCAGCAGCTTGCAAGCGGGAAGCACAGATACGCAGTATTTT